Reported below is one TCR beta chain. CDR3 length equals 13 residues. V shed 7 bases and J shed 0 bases, with 9 bases lying between them. CDR1 is MGHRA and CDR2 is YSYEKL in the germline V gene. This specimen comes from a study of blood T cell repertoires in COVID-19. At the level of the study: The origin of the acute and convalescent COVID-19 samples was the United States, Italy and Spain. Sources were T cells, B-cell-depleted T cells, or PBMCs; the material itself was cDNA or gDNA.

Original methodology: By means of reference gene primer amplification, nucleated cell counts were estimated. Method: immunoSEQ multiplex PCR; TCRdb's copy keeps in-frame clones and lacks some. The V and J calls and the clone size are those of that table, but D and trimming were determined from the DNA. The data show under 150,000 clones, 84% seen once. Input material: peripheral blood. This sequence originates from a human donor in a cohort sampled during active COVID-19. The gene calls are TRBV4-1 and TRBJ1-1, with D possibly matching TRBD1 (6 bases). CDR3: CASKGGVNTEAFF. The CDR3 region has the DNA TGCGCCAGCAAGGGGGGGGTGAACACTGAAGCTTTCTTT.